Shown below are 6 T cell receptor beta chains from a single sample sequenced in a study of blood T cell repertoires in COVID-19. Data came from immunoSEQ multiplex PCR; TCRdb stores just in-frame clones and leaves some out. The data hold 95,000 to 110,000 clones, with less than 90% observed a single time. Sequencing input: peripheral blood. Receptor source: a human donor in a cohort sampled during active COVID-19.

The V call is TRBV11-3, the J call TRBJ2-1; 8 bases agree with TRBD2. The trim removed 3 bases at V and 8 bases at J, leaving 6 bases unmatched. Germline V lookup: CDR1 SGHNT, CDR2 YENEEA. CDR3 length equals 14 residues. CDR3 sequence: CASSFRAGADEQFF. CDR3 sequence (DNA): TGTGCCAGCAGCTTCCGAGCGGGAGCGGATGAGCAGTTCTTC.

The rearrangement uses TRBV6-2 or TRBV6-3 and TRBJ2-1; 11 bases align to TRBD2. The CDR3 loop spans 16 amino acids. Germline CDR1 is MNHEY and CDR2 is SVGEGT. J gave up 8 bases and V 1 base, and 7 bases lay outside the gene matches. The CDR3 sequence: CASSYFTTSGSHEQFF. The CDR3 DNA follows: TGTGCCAGCAGTTACTTTACAACTAGCGGGAGCCATGAGCAGTTCTTC.

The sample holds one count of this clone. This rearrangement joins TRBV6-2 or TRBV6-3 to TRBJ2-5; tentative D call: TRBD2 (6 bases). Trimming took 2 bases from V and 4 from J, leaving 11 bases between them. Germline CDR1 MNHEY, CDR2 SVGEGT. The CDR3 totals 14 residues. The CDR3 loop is CASSYRAGGETQYF. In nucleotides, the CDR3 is TGTGCCAGCAGTTACCGGGCCGGGGGAGAGACCCAGTACTTC.

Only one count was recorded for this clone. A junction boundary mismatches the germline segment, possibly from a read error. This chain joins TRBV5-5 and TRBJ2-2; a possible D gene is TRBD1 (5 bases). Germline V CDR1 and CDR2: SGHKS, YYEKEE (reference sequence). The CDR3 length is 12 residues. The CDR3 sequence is CASSGHTGELFF. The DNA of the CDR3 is TGTGCCAGCAGCGGACACACAGGGGAGCTGTTTTTT.

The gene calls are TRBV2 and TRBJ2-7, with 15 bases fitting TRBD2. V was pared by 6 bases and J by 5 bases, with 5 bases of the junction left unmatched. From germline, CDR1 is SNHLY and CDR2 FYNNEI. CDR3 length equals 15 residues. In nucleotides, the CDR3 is TGTGCCAGCAGGGAGGGACTAGCGGGAGGCGACGAGCAGTACTTC. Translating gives CASREGLAGGDEQYF.

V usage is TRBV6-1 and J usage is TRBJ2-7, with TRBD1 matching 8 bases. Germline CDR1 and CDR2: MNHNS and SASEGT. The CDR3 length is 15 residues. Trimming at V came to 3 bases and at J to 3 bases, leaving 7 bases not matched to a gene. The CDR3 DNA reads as TGTGCCAGCAGTGAGCCCGGGACAGGACACTACGAGCAGTACGTC. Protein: CASSEPGTGHYEQYV.